This passage covers 19 T cell receptor beta chains from one sample sequenced in a study of PD-L1 blockade in urothelial cancer (TCRdb year 2017). The label giving this sample's time point can be read as: pretreatment peripheral blood. The library was made by the immunoSEQ multiplex PCR assay. Here the immuneACCESS table is served through TCRdb, limited to in-frame sequences with V and J called. Missing clones are a known gap in these copies; in checked studies unresolved V genes cover under half, and the rest lacks a known reason. The sample records roughly 120,000 clones, about 88% of which are singletons. The ten largest clones capture 3.2% of the sample. This material consisted of PBMCs, taken around atezolizumab (anti-PD-L1) treatment. The receptor source for this set is a man aged 50 or older with urothelial cancer.

This chain uses TRBV5-1 with TRBJ2-6; D is undetermined. The CDR3 has 16 amino acids. V gave up 5 bases and J gave up 0 bases, with 12 bases separating them. Germline V gene data show CDR1 as SGHRS and CDR2 as YFSETQ. Here the CDR3 DNA reads TGCGCCAGCAGTCTCCCTCTTCTCTCTGGGGCCAACGTCCTGACTTTC. It yields the protein CASSLPLLSGANVLTF.

The V and J genes are TRBV23-1 and TRBJ1-5; D unresolved. TRBV23-1 is labeled an ORF, and its function is uncertain. This CDR3 spans 16 amino acids. Trimming took off 6 bases at V and 2 bases at J, with 17 bases between the two ends. Here the CDR3 DNA reads TGCGCCAGCAGCCCTAGAGAGTTGGTGGGCAATCAGCCCCAGCATTTT. This sequence encodes CASSPRELVGNQPQHF.

The chain has TRBV6-6 and TRBJ2-1, with TRBD2 matching 12 bases. The CDR3 runs to 15 residues. V shed 2 bases and J 5 bases; nucleotides not matched to a gene: 1. Germline V CDR1 and CDR2: MNHNY, SVGAGI (reference sequence). CDR3 region: CASSYGLAGHNEQFF. The CDR3 bases are TGTGCCAGCAGTTACGGACTAGCGGGGCACAATGAGCAGTTCTTC.

The rearrangement joins TRBV5-1 to TRBJ2-3; D not certain. Germline V CDR1 and CDR2: SGHRS, YFSETQ. Between the trimmed V and J ends, which lost 5 bases and 0 bases, there was a span of 7 bases. CDR3 length: 13 residues. Here the CDR3 DNA reads TGCGCCAGCAGGCTCAGGAGCACAGATACGCAGTATTTT. This codes for CASRLRSTDTQYF.

The chain is built from TRBV19 and TRBJ1-2; unclear D gene. The CDR3 is made up of 14 amino acids. Trimming cost V 6 bases and J 0 bases, with 11 bases left between them. CDR1 is LNHDA and CDR2 is SQIVND in the germline V gene (reference sequence). DNA for the CDR3: TGTGCCAGTAGCCCAGGACTTACTAACTATGGCTACACCTTC. Encoded protein: CASSPGLTNYGYTF.

This clone qualifies as medium-sized. V usage is TRBV2 and J usage is TRBJ1-4; D is undetermined. The CDR3 is 11 amino acids. Germline CDR1 reads SNHLY; CDR2 reads FYNNEI. Trimming removed 6 bases at V and 8 bases at J, with 7 bases between. The CDR3 here is CASRRSEKLFF. Here the CDR3 DNA reads TGTGCCAGCAGGCGGTCGGAAAAACTGTTTTTT. The entire variable domain, with the rest obtained from reference TRBV2 and TRBJ1-4, is as follows: EPEVTQTPSHQVTQMGQEVILRCVPISNHLYFYWYRQILGQKVEFLVSFYNNEISEKSEIFDDQFSVERPDGSNFTLKIRSTKLEDSAMYFCASRRSEKLFFGSGTQLSVL.

CDR3 region: CASRRDRVNYGYTF. The CDR3 region has the DNA TGTGCCAGTAGGAGGGACAGGGTTAACTATGGCTACACCTTC. The genes are TRBV19 and TRBJ1-2; 9 positions agree with TRBD1. The CDR3 loop spans 14 amino acids. Germline V lookup: CDR1 LNHDA, CDR2 SQIVND (reference sequence). The junction had 3 bases not matched to a gene; V was cut back by 6 bases and J by 1 base.

The chain employs TRBV7-2 and TRBJ2-7, with 9 positions matching TRBD1. V lost 4 bases, J lost 3 bases, and 7 bases stayed unmatched. The V gene's germline CDR1 is SGHTA and CDR2 FQGNSA. CDR3 size: 15 residues. In nucleotides, the CDR3 is TGTGCCAGCAGCTACCGGGACAGGGCCCTCTACGAGCAGTACTTC. It codes for CASSYRDRALYEQYF. The full variable domain, rest sourced from reference TRBV7-2 and TRBJ2-7, is GAGVSQSPSNKVTEKGKDVELRCDPISGHTALYWYRQSLGQGLEFLIYFQGNSAPDKSGLPSDRFSAERTGGSVSTLTIQRTQQEDSAVYLCASSYRDRALYEQYFGPGTRLTVT.

The V and J genes are TRBV19 and TRBJ2-3; 7 bases map to TRBD2. V shed 10 bases, J shed 0 bases, and the junction held 19 bases outside the gene matches. This CDR3 spans 18 amino acids. Germline CDR1 reads LNHDA; CDR2 reads SQIVND (reference sequence). In nucleotides, the CDR3 is TGTGCCACCAGACCCGCGGCGGGAGATAAGAGGAGCACAGATACGCAGTATTTT. Its protein is CATRPAAGDKRSTDTQYF.

The chain employs TRBV5-1 and TRBJ2-7; D is possibly TRBD1 (7 bases). Germline V gives CDR1 SGHRS, CDR2 YFSETQ. V gave up 0 bases and J gave up 0 bases, with 13 bases separating them. This CDR3 region has 16 residues. As DNA, the CDR3 is TGCGCCAGCAGCTTGGGCGGGACAGCGAGCTCCTACGAGCAGTACTTC. It translates to CASSLGGTASSYEQYF.

The rearrangement joins TRBV19 to TRBJ2-3, with TRBD1 matching over 9 bases. The CDR3 has 16 amino acids. V lost 5 bases to trimming and J lost 5 bases; unmatched junction nucleotides: 11. CDR1 LNHDA and CDR2 SQIVND come from the germline V gene (reference sequence). The CDR3 reads CASSSQGAGRGDTQYF. The CDR3 DNA sequence: TGTGCCAGTAGTTCACAGGGGGCCGGACGGGGAGATACGCAGTATTTT.

The chain links TRBV5-1 to TRBJ1-5; possibly TRBD1 for D (6 bases). The CDR3 has 14 amino acids. Germline lookup yields CDR1 SGHRS and CDR2 YFSETQ. The germline V and J ends were trimmed by 4 bases and 4 bases, with 12 bases remaining between them. The CDR3 spells CASSPGQPNQPQHF. As DNA, the CDR3 is TGCGCCAGCAGCCCCGGACAGCCAAATCAGCCCCAGCATTTT.

The V call is TRBV28, the J call TRBJ1-3, with 8 bases aligning to TRBD1. Losses at the gene ends were 8 bases for V and 1 base for J; bases not matched to a gene: 13. Germline V gene sequence: CDR1 MDHEN, CDR2 SYDVKM. This CDR3 is 17 amino acids long. In DNA form, the CDR3 reads TGTGCCAGCCACAGTAGCAGGGGGCAGGCTTCTGGAAACACCATATATTTT. Its protein is CASHSSRGQASGNTIYF. Together with reference TRBV28 and TRBJ1-3, the CDR3 gives the full variable domain: DVKVTQSSRYLVKRTGEKVFLECVQDMDHENMFWYRQDPGLGLRLIYFSYDVKMKEKGDIPEGYSVSREKKERFSLILESASTNQTSMYLCASHSSRGQASGNTIYFGEGSWLTVV.

The CDR3, as DNA: TGTGCCAGCAGCGTGGACGGGCTAGCGGGCTTCACAGATACGCAGTATTTT. As protein: CASSVDGLAGFTDTQYF. V usage is TRBV9 and J usage is TRBJ2-3, with 8 bases identical to TRBD2. This CDR3 spans 17 amino acids. V was clipped by 2 bases and J by 2 bases; unmatched bases: 10. Germline lookup yields CDR1 SGDLS and CDR2 YYNGEE.

The chain employs TRBV19 and TRBJ2-5; 14 bases match TRBD2. The CDR3 length is 17 residues. Unmatched junction bases numbered 5, after V lost 4 bases and J lost 1 base. From germline, CDR1 is LNHDA and CDR2 SQIVND (reference sequence). The CDR3 is CASSTGTSGRFQETQYF. CDR3 bases: TGTGCCAGTAGTACCGGGACTAGCGGGAGATTCCAAGAGACCCAGTACTTC.

J is TRBJ1-2 and V is TRBV19; D gene ambiguous. Trimming cost V 3 bases and J 8 bases, with 10 bases left between them. This CDR3 spans 12 amino acids. Germline V gene sequence: CDR1 LNHDA, CDR2 SQIVND (reference sequence). CDR3 loop: CASSIPGSGYTF. The CDR3 region has the DNA TGTGCCAGTAGTATCCCGGGGAGCGGCTACACCTTC. Combining the CDR3 with reference TRBV19 and TRBJ1-2 gives the whole variable domain DGGITQSPKYLFRKEGQNVTLSCEQNLNHDAMYWYRQDPGQGLRLIYYSQIVNDFQKGDIAEGYSVSREKKESFPLTVTSAQKNPTAFYLCASSIPGSGYTFGSGTRLTVV.

CDR3 coding DNA: TGTGCCACCAGCAGAGGCGGCGGGAGCCTGACATCATACAATGAGCAGTTCTTC. Protein product: CATSRGGGSLTSYNEQFF. J is TRBJ2-1 and V is TRBV15; 7 bases match TRBD2. The CDR3 spans 18 residues. Looked up from germline, CDR1 is LNHNV and CDR2 is YYDKDF (reference sequence). V lost 1 base, J lost 4 bases, and 13 bases stayed unmatched.

The V call is TRBV4-2, the J call TRBJ2-7; 10 bases are a match to TRBD2. The CDR3 covers 18 residues. Germline values: CDR1 LGHNA, CDR2 YNFKEQ. The V gene end was trimmed by 5 bases and the J gene end by 1 base; junction bases not matched to a gene: 14. CDR3: CASSAGLAGDTISYEQYF. The CDR3 DNA sequence: TGTGCCAGCAGCGCGGGGCTAGCGGGAGATACAATATCCTACGAGCAGTACTTC.

The J gene is TRBJ2-3, the V gene TRBV7-9; D may be TRBD2 (6 bases). V was clipped by 5 bases and J by 9 bases, with 12 bases between them. CDR1 is SEHNR, CDR2 FQNEAQ, per germline (reference sequence). The CDR3 covers 12 residues. The DNA for the CDR3 is TGTGCCAGCAGCCGGGACTCTTCGACGCAGTATTTT. This gives the protein CASSRDSSTQYF.